A single sample gave rise to the 27 T cell receptor beta chains below, sequenced in a study of a mutant IDH1 vaccine in newly diagnosed glioma. These receptors' targets are unknown. Sequencing used immunoSEQ multiplex PCR; TCRdb keeps in-frame clones, though not all of them. This table holds about 68,000 clones, less than 90% found once. Time point in this sample: week 35, safety follow-up. Doses comprised 300 ug of mutant IDH1 20-mer peptide each, plus topical imiquimod. The sample consisted of PBMCs, taken from a glioma patient whose treatment included an IDH1 peptide vaccine. All receptors come from a young man with glioma.

The rearrangement links TRBV7-9 to TRBJ2-4; 10 nucleotides match TRBD1. The V gene's germline CDR1 is SEHNR and CDR2 FQNEAQ (reference sequence). The CDR3 sequence is 14 residues long. V lost 5 bases and J lost 5; bases outside the gene matches: 3. In DNA form, the CDR3 reads TGTGCCAGCAGCGTTGACAGGGGGCAAAACATTCAGTACTTC. This gives the protein CASSVDRGQNIQYF.

This chain connects TRBV15 to TRBJ2-5; 14 positions match TRBD2. The germline CDR1 and CDR2 sequences are LNHNV and YYDKDF (reference sequence). This CDR3 contains 16 residues. The V segment lost 1 base and the J segment 4 bases; nucleotides outside the gene matches: 2. This CDR3 is CATSRGGTSGGETQYF. CDR3 sequence (DNA): TGTGCCACCAGCAGAGGCGGGACTAGCGGGGGAGAGACCCAGTACTTC.

This clone was found once. V gene TRBV6-1 combines with J gene TRBJ1-2; D gene unclear. Germline-derived CDR1 and CDR2 are MNHNS and SASEGT. Trimming cost V 7 bases and J 2 bases, with 17 bases left between them. The CDR3 has 15 amino acids. CDR3 bases: TGTGCCAGCATTAGTGCGTCGGGCAGCAACTATGGCTACACCTTC. This gives the protein CASISASGSNYGYTF.

This clone has more than one count but fewer than ten. The genes are TRBV4-3 and TRBJ1-2; 7 bases align to TRBD1. Germline CDR1 reads LGHNA; CDR2 reads YSLEER. This CDR3 has 14 residues. The ends lost 2 bases at V and 4 bases at J; junction bases unmatched: 4. The CDR3 DNA follows: TGCGCCAGCAGCCAAAGACAGGGAGGCTATGGCTACACCTTC. It specifies CASSQRQGGYGYTF.

As DNA, the CDR3 is TGCGCCAGCAGCCAAGAGGCAGGGATTTACGGCGAGCAGTACTTC. Its translation is CASSQEAGIYGEQYF. The V call is TRBV4-1, the J call TRBJ2-7; perhaps TRBD1 as D (5 bases). V gave up 0 bases and J gave up 6 bases, with 15 bases separating them. This CDR3 has 15 amino acids. Germline V lookup: CDR1 MGHRA, CDR2 YSYEKL.

J is TRBJ2-7 and V is TRBV28, with D possibly being TRBD1 (6 bases). The V gene's germline CDR1 is MDHEN and CDR2 SYDVKM. Trimming took off 5 bases at V and 0 bases at J, with 17 bases between the two ends. The CDR3 runs to 16 residues. Written as DNA, the CDR3 is TGTGCCAGCAGTCAATTATTTGGACAGACCTCCTACGAGCAGTACTTC. This gives the protein CASSQLFGQTSYEQYF.

The chain uses TRBV7-2 and TRBJ1-4, with D possibly matching TRBD1 (5 bases). Between the trimmed V and J ends, which lost 2 bases and 8 bases, there was a span of 6 bases. Germline loops: CDR1 SGHTA, CDR2 FQGNSA. The CDR3 runs 12 residues. CDR3 amino acids: CASSLWGEKLFF. CDR3 nucleotide sequence: TGTGCCAGCAGCTTATGGGGGGAAAAACTGTTTTTT.

The chain couples TRBV20-1 to TRBJ1-2; perhaps TRBD1 as D (6 bases). The CDR3 covers 10 residues. Trimming removed 5 bases from V and 8 bases from J, with 9 bases in between. CDR1 and CDR2 (germline): DFQATT, SNEGSKA (reference sequence). Written as DNA, the CDR3 is TGCAGTGCTTTGGACAGCGGCTACACCTTC. Translated, it gives CSALDSGYTF.

V and J are TRBV11-3 and TRBJ2-7; 10 bases line up with TRBD1. V trimming: 5 bases; J trimming: 5 bases; junction bases outside the gene matches: 3. The V gene's germline CDR1 is SGHNT and CDR2 YENEEA. The CDR3 length is 13 residues. CDR3 bases: TGTGCCAGCAGCCGGGACAGGGGAGACGAGCAGTACTTC. Amino acid sequence: CASSRDRGDEQYF.

This chain joins TRBV5-4 and TRBJ1-2; D perhaps matches TRBD1 (6 bases). Between the trimmed V and J ends, which lost 0 bases and 1 base, there was a span of 13 bases. The CDR3 sequence is 16 residues long. Germline values: CDR1 SGHNT, CDR2 YYREEE (reference sequence). The CDR3 DNA is TGTGCCAGCAGCTTGGTGGCGGCACAGGGTAACTATGGCTACACCTTC. Amino acid sequence: CASSLVAAQGNYGYTF.

The V gene is TRBV19, the J gene TRBJ1-1; D is uncertain. The V gene lost 3 bases and the J gene lost 0 bases, with 5 bases spanning the gap. Per germline, CDR1 LNHDA and CDR2 SQIVND (reference sequence). CDR3 length: 13 residues. The CDR3 DNA follows: TGTGCCAGTAGTATTCGCCTGAACACTGAAGCTTTCTTT. It is translated as CASSIRLNTEAFF.

V usage is TRBV18 and J usage is TRBJ1-1, with 9 positions matching TRBD1. Germline V lookup: CDR1 KGHSH, CDR2 LQKENI. The CDR3 is 15 amino acids. The V gene end was trimmed by 4 bases and the J gene end by 2 bases; junction bases not matched to a gene: 5. The CDR3 is CASSQGTGGNTEAFF. The CDR3 nucleotides are TGTGCCAGCTCACAAGGTACAGGGGGCAACACTGAAGCTTTCTTT.

This sequence joins TRBV7-9 and TRBJ2-2; D gene ambiguous. Germline V lookup: CDR1 SEHNR, CDR2 FQNEAQ (reference sequence). The CDR3 consists of 15 residues. V dropped 5 bases and J dropped 1 base, with 11 bases sitting between them. CDR3: CASSHARVNTGELFF. For the CDR3, the DNA is TGTGCCAGCAGCCACGCCCGGGTGAACACCGGGGAGCTGTTTTTT.

V and J are TRBV15 and TRBJ2-1, with a tentative D call TRBD2 (5 bases). Germline CDR1 LNHNV, CDR2 YYDKDF (reference sequence). CDR3 length: 16 amino acids. Trimming took off 0 bases at V and 0 bases at J, with 9 bases between the two ends. CDR3 in amino acids: CATSRDNGGSYNEQFF. CDR3 DNA: TGTGCCACCAGCAGAGATAACGGAGGCTCCTACAATGAGCAGTTCTTC. The full variable domain, completed using reference TRBV15 and TRBJ2-1, is DAMVIQNPRYQVTQFGKPVTLSCSQTLNHNVMYWYQQKSSQAPKLLFHYYDKDFNNEADTPDNFQSRRPNTSFCFLDIRSPGLGDTAMYLCATSRDNGGSYNEQFFGPGTRLTVL.

The J gene is TRBJ2-7, the V gene TRBV6-5; 10 bases agree with TRBD1. V gave up 6 bases and J gave up 2 bases; unmatched junction bases: 7. In germline, CDR1 is MNHEY, CDR2 SVGAGI. This CDR3 has 15 amino acids. CDR3 in DNA: TGTGCCAGCAGCTCGGGGACAGGGGCAACCTACGAGCAGTACTTC. It is translated as CASSSGTGATYEQYF.

This chain joins TRBV29-1 and TRBJ1-1; TRBD1 matches at 9 bases. The CDR3 has 14 amino acids. Germline V gene lookup returns CDR1 SQVTM and CDR2 ANQGSEA. V lost 3 bases, J lost 0 bases, and 2 bases stayed unmatched. In DNA, the CDR3 is TGCAGCGTTGAGGGACAGGGACTGAACACTGAAGCTTTCTTT. Its protein is CSVEGQGLNTEAFF. Using reference TRBV29-1 and TRBJ1-1 for the parts outside the CDR3, the full variable domain is SAVISQKPSRDICQRGTSLTIQCQVDSQVTMMFWYRQQPGQSLTLIATANQGSEATYESGFVIDKFPISRPNLTFSTLTVSNMSPEDSSIYLCSVEGQGLNTEAFFGQGTRLTVV.

The chain joins TRBV19 to TRBJ2-7; tentative D call: TRBD1 (5 bases). The CDR3 runs 14 residues. The germline V gene has CDR1 LNHDA and CDR2 SQIVND (reference sequence). The ends were cut back, 9 bases at V and 3 bases at J, with 18 bases in the middle. The CDR3: CASSTAPLSYEQYF. CDR3 sequence (DNA): TGTGCCAGCTCGACAGCGCCTCTAAGCTACGAGCAGTACTTC.

J is TRBJ2-7 and V is TRBV7-9; a weak D match, TRBD1 (6 bases). The CDR3 loop spans 14 amino acids. V was trimmed by 6 bases and J by 5 bases, leaving 17 bases between them. Germline CDR1 SEHNR, CDR2 FQNEAQ (reference sequence). The CDR3 coding sequence is TGTGCCAGCAGTACACACAGGGCACCCCACGAGCAGTACTTC. Amino acid sequence: CASSTHRAPHEQYF.

The chain employs TRBV7-2 and TRBJ2-1; 8 bases match TRBD2. This CDR3 has 15 amino acids. Per the germline V gene, CDR1 is SGHTA and CDR2 is FQGNSA. Unmatched junction bases numbered 3, after V lost 1 base and J lost 4 bases. CDR3 sequence (DNA): TGTGCCAGCAGCTTAGAGGGACTAGAATACAATGAGCAGTTCTTC. This codes for CASSLEGLEYNEQFF.

The sample holds one count of this clone. The chain combines TRBV19 with TRBJ2-1; no reliable D call. Per the germline V gene, CDR1 is LNHDA and CDR2 is SQIVND (reference sequence). The germline V and J ends were trimmed by 3 bases and 6 bases, with 12 bases remaining between them. The CDR3 has 14 residues. The CDR3 spells CASSIVTTGNEQFF. CDR3 in DNA: TGTGCCAGTAGTATCGTCACGACCGGCAATGAGCAGTTCTTC.

The chain uses TRBV10-3 and TRBJ2-5; 7 bases are a match to TRBD2. The CDR3 runs 14 residues. Germline assignment: CDR1 ENHRY and CDR2 SYGVKD. J was trimmed by 1 base and V by 9 bases; bases with no gene match: 8. CDR3 in DNA: TGTGCCATGCGAAGGGAGGGCTCCCAAGAGACCCAGTACTTC. As protein: CAMRREGSQETQYF.

The chain recombines TRBV5-3 with TRBJ1-1; D uncertain. TRBV5-3 is flagged as an ORF with uncertain function. The V end lost 3 bases, the J end lost 1 base, and 19 bases lay between the germline ends. The CDR3 has 17 residues. The CDR3 protein is CARSYGDVEGGNTEAFF. In nucleotides, the CDR3 is TGTGCCAGAAGCTACGGAGACGTTGAGGGCGGGAACACTGAAGCTTTCTTT.

The chain uses TRBV7-9 and TRBJ2-7; perhaps TRBD1 as D (6 bases). V shed 4 bases and J shed 9 bases, with 13 bases lying between them. There are 12 residues in the CDR3. CDR1 is SEHNR and CDR2 is FQNEAQ in the germline V gene (reference sequence). The CDR3 DNA follows: TGTGCCAGCAGCTCGGGACACGTTGGGCAGTACTTC. Encoded protein: CASSSGHVGQYF.

As DNA, the CDR3 is TGTGCCAGCGATCACAGGGAGGTAGGCACTGAAGCTTTCTTT. It yields the protein CASDHREVGTEAFF. The chain is built from TRBV7-2 and TRBJ1-1, with D possibly matching TRBD1 (6 bases). Germline values: CDR1 SGHTA, CDR2 FQGNSA. The CDR3 length is 14 residues. With 8 bases removed from V and 4 bases from J, the gap between germline ends came to 17 bases.

The V call is TRBV4-3, the J call TRBJ1-1; perhaps TRBD1 as D (6 bases). CDR3 length: 17 amino acids. Germline CDR1 LGHNA, CDR2 YSLEER. Trimming cost V 2 bases and J 1 base, with 17 bases left between them. CDR3 nucleotide sequence: TGCGCCAGCAGCCAACTAACAGGGATTTCTACGAACACTGAAGCTTTCTTT. This gives the protein CASSQLTGISTNTEAFF.

The chain uses TRBV2 and TRBJ1-1, with unresolved D. CDR3 size: 13 residues. The germline V gene has CDR1 SNHLY and CDR2 FYNNEI. V was clipped by 5 bases and J by 5 bases, with 12 bases between them. Written as DNA, the CDR3 is TGTGCCAGCAGTTACTTGTCGGCTACTGAAGCTTTCTTT. Translation: CASSYLSATEAFF.

CDR3 nucleotide sequence: TGTGCCAGCAGCTTTGACCATTCGGCCACCGGGGAGCTGTTTTTT. It codes for CASSFDHSATGELFF. The genes are TRBV7-6 and TRBJ2-2; D ambiguous. The V end lost 3 bases, the J end lost 4 bases, and 12 bases lay between the germline ends. The CDR3 covers 15 residues. CDR1 is SGHVS and CDR2 is FNYEAQ in the germline V gene.